The source of this TCR beta chain is a study of regulatory T cells in long-lasting Graves disease. Study conclusions and caveats: Researchers examined only peripheral blood and not thyroid tissue. Persistent patients shared some 2,500 public clonotypes among themselves. Newly diagnosed patients shared fewer, at roughly 970.

This clonotype was recorded at least ten times. The target antigen is unknown. Time point given: newly diagnosed GD, antithyroid drugs for less than 3 months. Isolated PBMC RNA provided the starting material for the TCR library. The authors built TCR beta libraries using iRepertoire HTBI primers and Arm-PCR of CDR3 regions. TCRdb independently ran MiXCR on the multiplex PCR reads; one entry per CDR3 protein. This table has 390,000 or so distinct CDR3 sequences, approximately 12% appearing once. The same sample was also used in a study of T cells in Graves' hyperthyroidism and ophthalmopathy. That work states: HTBI primers were employed in a first-round RT-PCR of the TCR CDR3.

The source was peripheral blood mononuclear cells (PBMCs), collected at new diagnosis, from a patient treated with antithyroid drugs. This TCR came from a woman aged 18-29 years with Graves disease.

The CDR3 DNA sequence: TGTGCCAGCAGCCCCCGGGACCGTGATGGGGGGCAGTACTTC. Protein product: CASSPRDRDGGQYF. The genes are TRBV2 and TRBJ2-7; D may correspond to TRBD1 or TRBD2 (5 bases each). This CDR3 region has 14 residues. V dropped 6 bases and J dropped 9 bases, with 21 bases sitting between them. Germline values: CDR1 SNHLY, CDR2 FYNNEI.